This is a list of T cell receptor beta chains from one sample in a study of shared clonotypes between healthy human individuals. The assay was immunoSEQ multiplex PCR, and TCRdb's table has in-frame clones only and misses some. The repertoire holds about 1 million clones, with about 77% as singletons. Input material: memory CD4+ T cells sorted from blood. Receptors were obtained from a man in his late teens or twenties in good health. CDR3s include the opening cysteine and the closing phenylalanine or tryptophan. A D gene is named only where the DNA matches it firmly. Expanded clones get a size class; other rows say once, few or many, or leave the size out.

>NA|TRBJ2-7|NA|TRBV19
TGTGCCAGTAGTCCCCAGGAGGGCCCCTACGAGCAGTACTTC
CASSPQEGPYEQYF
>NA|TRBJ2-1|NA|TRBV7-3
TGTGCCAGCAGCCCTACAGGGAAGAGCTCCTACAATGAGCAGTTCTTC
CASSPTGKSSYNEQFF
>TRBD1|TRBJ2-5|once|TRBV7-9
TGTGCCAGCAGCGAGATTGGACAGGCCGCAGAGACCCAGTACTTC
CASSEIGQAAETQYF
>NA|TRBJ2-5|NA|TRBV6-1
TGTGCCAGCAGTGAAGACAAGACCCAGTACTTC
CASSEDKTQYF
>TRBD2|TRBJ2-1|once|TRBV30
TGTGCCTGGACCGGGACTAAATACAATGAGCAGTTCTTC
CAWTGTKYNEQFF
>NA|TRBJ2-7|NA|TRBV30
TGTGCCTGGAGTGTCTTGGGCTACGAGCAGTACTTC
CAWSVLGYEQYF
>TRBD2|TRBJ2-5|NA|TRBV5-6
TGTGCCAGCAGCTCGACCGGGACTAGCCGGGATACCCAGTACTTC
CASSSTGTSRDTQYF
>NA|TRBJ2-3|NA|TRBV18
TGTGCCAGCTCCCTGAATTGGGGTAGCACAGATACGCAGTATTTT
CASSLNWGSTDTQYF
>TRBD2|TRBJ2-3|NA|TRBV19
TGTGCCACCGGACGGACTAGCGGGGGATCCACAGATACGCAGTATTTT
CATGRTSGGSTDTQYF
>NA|TRBJ1-6|few|TRBV7-2
TGTGCCAGCAGCTTAGGTCAAAAGAATTCACCCCTCCACTTT
CASSLGQKNSPLHF
>NA|TRBJ2-1|NA|TRBV28
TGTGCCAGCAGCGCAGGGAGCTCCTACAATGAGCAGTTCTTC
CASSAGSSYNEQFF
>NA|TRBJ1-4|few|TRBV14
TGTGCCAGCAGCCAAGGAGGGTACGAAAAACTGTTTTTT
CASSQGGYEKLFF
>NA|TRBJ2-2|NA|TRBV10-1
TGCGCCAGCAGCCCCGGAGGGTTGGGCACCGGGGAGCTGTTTTTT
CASSPGGLGTGELFF
>TRBD1|TRBJ2-1|NA|TRBV10-3
TGTGCCATCAATACACCGGGACAGGGGAAATACAATGAGCAGTTCTTC
CAINTPGQGKYNEQFF
>NA|TRBJ2-7|NA|TRBV9
TGTGCCAGCAGCCCCACGTTGGGATCCTACGAGCAGTACTTC
CASSPTLGSYEQYF
>NA|TRBJ2-3|few|TRBV9
TGTGCCAGCAATACAGGGACGACCCAAAGCACAGATACGCAGTATTTT
CASNTGTTQSTDTQYF
>TRBD1|TRBJ1-2|NA|TRBV28
TGTGCCAGCAGTCTATCACGGACAGGGGGGTATGGCTACACCTTC
CASSLSRTGGYGYTF
>NA|TRBJ2-3|once|TRBV6-5
TGTGCCAGCAAACGGGGGAGCACAGATACGCAGTATTTT
CASKRGSTDTQYF
>NA|TRBJ1-2|once|TRBV28
TGTGCCAGCAGTTTCAAAGGGTTTGGCTACACCTTC
CASSFKGFGYTF
>NA|TRBJ1-6|NA|TRBV11-2
TGTGCCAGCAGCTTAGAAAGGGGGGCTAGTAATTCACCCCTCCACTTT
CASSLERGASNSPLHF
>NA|TRBJ2-1|NA|TRBV7-2
TGTGCCAGCAGCTACCCTAGGGGGGAGGGAGAGCAGTTCTTC
CASSYPRGEGEQFF
>TRBD2|TRBJ2-3|few|TRBV9
TGTGCCAGCAGCGTGGGACTAGCGGGGGTCGCAGATACGCAGTATTTT
CASSVGLAGVADTQYF
>TRBD1|TRBJ2-5|NA|TRBV2
TGTGCCAGGGGTACAGGGGGCGGGTCAGAGACCCAGTACTTC
CARGTGGGSETQYF
>TRBD1|TRBJ2-3|NA|TRBV11-3
TGTGCCAGCAGCCCGACGACAGGGACAGATACGCAGTATTTT
CASSPTTGTDTQYF
>TRBD1|TRBJ2-7|once|TRBV6-6
TGTGCCAGCATACCATCGGGACAGGGGGCAGGAGAGCAGTACTTC
CASIPSGQGAGEQYF
>NA|TRBJ2-6|NA|TRBV19
TGTGCCAGTAGTATTTTACAGGGATCCCGCGGCTCTGGGGCCAACGTCCTGACTTTC
CASSILQGSRGSGANVLTF
>NA|TRBJ2-5|NA|TRBV28
TGTGCCAGCAGTACCCCCGGGACGGCACAAGAGACCCAGTACTTC
CASSTPGTAQETQYF
>NA|TRBJ2-1|NA|TRBV7-9
TGTGCCAGCAGCTTAGAAGACAAAGAGCAGTTCTTC
CASSLEDKEQFF
>TRBD2|TRBJ2-1|NA|TRBV18
TGTGCCAGCTCACCACCGGGGGGGATATACAATGAGCAGTTCTTC
CASSPPGGIYNEQFF
>TRBD1|TRBJ1-4|once|TRBV18
TGTGCCAGCTCACCCGGACAGGGGACGATAGCGGCTAATGAAAAACTGTTTTTT
CASSPGQGTIAANEKLFF
>TRBD2|TRBJ2-7|NA|TRBV6-1
TGTGCCAGCGGAATGGCGGGGGGCTCCTACGAGCAGTACTTC
CASGMAGGSYEQYF
>NA|TRBJ2-3|NA|TRBV5-4
TGTGCCAGCAGCTTGGCGTTGGGGGGCACAGATACGCAGTATTTT
CASSLALGGTDTQYF
>TRBD1|TRBJ1-1|NA|TRBV20-1
TGCAGTGCTCCGATGGACAGGGACGCTTTCTTT
CSAPMDRDAFF
>NA|TRBJ2-2|NA|TRBV2
TGTGCCAGCAGTCCGGACTGGTCCGGGGAGCTGTTTTTT
CASSPDWSGELFF